A single sample gave rise to the 9 T cell receptor beta chains below, sequenced in a study of cytomegalovirus exposure and HLA in healthy donors. PCR involved 60 Vbeta and 13 Jbeta primers. The assay was immunoSEQ multiplex PCR, and TCRdb's table has in-frame clones only and misses some. Here the sample spans 150,000 to 200,000 clones, around 80% being singletons. The specimen sequenced was PBMCs. These TCRs come from a middle-aged man in good health and CMV-seronegative.

This chain's CDR3 is CASSLLAGENEQFF. The CDR3 DNA follows: TGTGCCAGCAGCTTACTAGCGGGAGAAAATGAGCAGTTCTTC. The chain carries TRBV7-3 and TRBJ2-1, with 10 bases aligning to TRBD2. The germline gives CDR1 SGHTA, CDR2 FQGTGA. The CDR3 has 14 amino acids. V lost 2 bases to trimming and J lost 7 bases; unmatched junction nucleotides: 2.

This sequence joins TRBV29-1 and TRBJ2-3, with 10 bases matching TRBD2. Trimming took 4 bases from V and 5 from J; bases not matched to a gene: 12. This CDR3 region has 16 residues. Germline CDR1 SQVTM, CDR2 ANQGSEA. CDR3 coding DNA: TGCAGCGTTGTAGGGTGGGCTAGCGGGAGTCTAGATACGCAGTATTTT. This sequence encodes CSVVGWASGSLDTQYF.

This sequence joins TRBV10-3 and TRBJ2-1, with TRBD1 matching over 7 bases. The CDR3 consists of 13 residues. Germline-derived CDR1 and CDR2 are ENHRY and SYGVKD. The ends lost 7 bases at V and 8 bases at J; junction bases unmatched: 8. CDR3 in amino acids: CAINNRQGDEQFF. The CDR3 DNA is TGTGCCATCAACAACCGACAGGGCGATGAGCAGTTCTTC.

This clone was detected once. This CDR3 is CASSWGGRPYEQYV. The CDR3 DNA reads TGTGCCAGCAGCTGGGGAGGACGGCCCTACGAGCAGTACGTC. This chain uses TRBV7-9 with TRBJ2-7; D is possibly TRBD2 (6 bases). The germline V gene has CDR1 SEHNR and CDR2 FQNEAQ (reference sequence). V lost 4 bases, J lost 2 bases, and 12 bases lay in between. This CDR3 has 14 amino acids.

The rearrangement links TRBV6-6 to TRBJ1-2; 8 positions agree with TRBD1. Germline values: CDR1 MNHNY, CDR2 SVGAGI (reference sequence). The CDR3 has 13 amino acids. V shed 7 bases and J 4 bases; nucleotides not matched to a gene: 5. Here the CDR3 reads CASTDTGGYGYTF. CDR3 coding DNA: TGTGCCAGCACCGACACAGGGGGCTATGGCTACACCTTC.

The J gene is TRBJ2-5, the V gene TRBV18; 8 bases agree with TRBD1. Trimming took 3 bases from V and 1 from J; bases not matched to a gene: 1. This CDR3 is 14 amino acids long. Germline V gene sequence: CDR1 KGHSH, CDR2 LQKENI. CDR3 amino acids: CASSPTGGQETQYF. In nucleotides, the CDR3 is TGTGCCAGCTCACCTACAGGGGGCCAAGAGACCCAGTACTTC.

The chain carries TRBV7-2 and TRBJ1-1, with a weak D call TRBD1 (6 bases). The CDR3 has 15 residues. Germline V gene data show CDR1 as SGHTA and CDR2 as FQGNSA. V was cut by 2 bases and J by 2 bases, with 12 bases left in between. For the CDR3, the DNA is TGTGCCAGCAGCTTACGAGGGGGTTTAAACACTGAAGCTTTCTTT. Translation gives CASSLRGGLNTEAFF.

The chain joins TRBV5-1 to TRBJ1-2; 8 bases align to TRBD1. The CDR3 extends over 13 amino acids. Germline lookup yields CDR1 SGHRS and CDR2 YFSETQ. V dropped 2 bases and J dropped 11; count of bases not matched to a gene: 8. The DNA for the CDR3 is TGCGCCAGCAGCTTTACAGGGGGATTTCGGTACACCTTC. It codes for CASSFTGGFRYTF.

The V and J genes are TRBV5-6 and TRBJ2-7; D is unclear. CDR1 and CDR2 from the germline V gene are SGHDT and YYEEEE. This CDR3 is built from 13 residues. V was trimmed by 1 base and J by 2 bases, leaving 7 bases between them. CDR3 protein: CASSLYSPYEQYF. Written as DNA, the CDR3 is TGTGCCAGCAGCTTGTATAGCCCCTACGAGCAGTACTTC.